This T cell receptor (beta chain) was retrieved from a study of blood T cell repertoires in COVID-19. Study background: Sites in the United States, Italy and Spain provided acute and convalescent COVID-19 samples. Sample material is recorded as cDNA or gDNA derived from T cells, B-cell-depleted T cells, or PBMCs.

It was during active infection that Seattle patients were enrolled and then longitudinally followed. CDR3 length equals 13 residues. V lost 2 bases, J lost 8 bases, and 2 bases stayed unmatched. The V gene's germline CDR1 is MGHDK and CDR2 SYGVNS. The assay was immunoSEQ multiplex PCR, and TCRdb's table has in-frame clones only and misses some. The table shows 200,000 to 250,000 clones, with more than 85% occurring only once. The genes are TRBV25-1 and TRBJ1-2; 10 bases match TRBD1. The sequence derives from a man in his fifties or sixties with COVID-19, enrolled during active disease. Sequencing was performed on peripheral blood. CDR3 sequence (DNA): TGTGCCAGCAGTGAAGGGGACAGGGGCGGCTACACCTTC. It translates to CASSEGDRGGYTF.